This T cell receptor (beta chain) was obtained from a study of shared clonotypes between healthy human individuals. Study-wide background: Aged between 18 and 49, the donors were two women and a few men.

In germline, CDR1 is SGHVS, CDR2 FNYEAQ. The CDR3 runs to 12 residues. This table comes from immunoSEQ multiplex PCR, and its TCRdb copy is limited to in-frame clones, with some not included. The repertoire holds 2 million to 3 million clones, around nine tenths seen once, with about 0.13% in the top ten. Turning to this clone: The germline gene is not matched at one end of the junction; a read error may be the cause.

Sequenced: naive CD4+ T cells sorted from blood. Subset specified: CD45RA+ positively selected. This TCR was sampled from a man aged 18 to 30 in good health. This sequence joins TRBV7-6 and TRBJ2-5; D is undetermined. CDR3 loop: CASSIAMGTQYF. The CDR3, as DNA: TGTGCCAGCAGCATAGCTATGGGGACCCAGTACTTC.